The rows below give T cell receptor beta chains drawn from one sample of a study of PD-L1 blockade in urothelial cancer. Generated by immunoSEQ multiplex PCR, the TCRdb table keeps only in-frame clones and is missing some. The table shows approximately 46,000 clones, with about 85% occurring only once. The specimen was PBMCs, collected around atezolizumab (anti-PD-L1) treatment. The receptors come from a man in his sixties with urothelial cancer. Both conserved end residues are part of each CDR3. The D gene is left open where the match is weak. Size is stated for part of the rows, as once, few or many counts, or as a class when the clone is expanded.

>-|once|TRBJ2-3|14|TRBV7-3
CASSLVSGLDTQYF
TGTGCCAGCAGCTTAGTTTCAGGGTTAGATACGCAGTATTTT
>TRBD1|-|TRBJ1-2|16|TRBV7-2
CASSPRGPGQTHGYTF
TGTGCCAGCAGCCCCCGGGGTCCGGGACAGACTCATGGCTACACCTTC
>-|-|TRBJ1-2|13|TRBV4-3
CASSQDLGEGYTF
TGCGCCAGCAGCCAAGATTTAGGGGAAGGCTACACCTTC
>TRBD2|-|TRBJ2-3|19|TRBV9
CASSVKGPIAGGYTDTQYF
TGTGCCAGCAGCGTCAAGGGCCCAATAGCGGGGGGATACACAGATACGCAGTATTTT
>TRBD1|-|TRBJ2-7|15|TRBV6-1
CASNPMTGSSYEQYF
TGTGCCAGCAACCCTATGACAGGGAGCTCCTACGAGCAGTACTTC
>-|-|TRBJ2-3|13|TRBV7-9
CASSSTGSDTQYF
TGTGCCAGCAGCTCAACAGGGTCAGATACGCAGTATTTT
>-|-|TRBJ2-5|16|TRBV5-1
CASSLAGSLTQETQYF
TGCGCCAGCAGCTTGGCCGGTTCCCTAACCCAAGAGACCCAGTACTTC
>TRBD2|-|TRBJ2-5|13|TRBV7-3
CASSRSGGETQYF
TGTGCCAGCAGCAGGAGCGGGGGAGAGACCCAGTACTTC
>-|-|TRBJ2-1|15|TRBV6-1
CASSDSGGFYNEQFF
TGTGCCAGCAGTGACTCGGGGGGCTTCTACAATGAGCAGTTCTTC
>-|few|TRBJ1-2|16|TRBV2
CASSPQTAFANYGYTF
TGTGCCAGCAGTCCCCAGACAGCCTTCGCTAACTATGGCTACACCTTC
>-|-|TRBJ2-6|15|TRBV2
CASSQWAPRANVLTF
TGTGCCAGCAGTCAATGGGCACCGCGGGCCAACGTCCTGACTTTC
>TRBD1|once|TRBJ1-1|16|TRBV4-2
CASSPLRGQGGTEAFF
TGTGCCAGCAGCCCTCTCCGGGGACAGGGGGGCACTGAAGCTTTCTTT
>-|-|TRBJ1-3|14|TRBV6-1
CASSVYGAGNTIYF
TGTGCCAGCAGTGTTTACGGGGCTGGAAACACCATATATTTT
>-|-|TRBJ1-1|12|TRBV7-9
CASSQEVGEAFF
TGTGCCAGCAGCCAGGAGGTGGGGGAAGCTTTCTTT
>TRBD2|-|TRBJ2-7|12|TRBV28
CASTSGGYEQYF
TGTGCCAGCACCTCGGGGGGTTACGAGCAGTACTTC
>TRBD1|-|TRBJ2-7|14|TRBV19
CASSLGQGTGEQYF
TGTGCCAGTAGCCTCGGACAGGGGACGGGAGAGCAGTACTTC
>-|once|TRBJ1-1|15|TRBV7-3
CASSLTHGLNTEAFF
TGTGCCAGCAGCTTAACCCATGGACTTAACACTGAAGCTTTCTTT
>-|-|TRBJ1-6|14|TRBV30
CAFTRDNNNSPLHF
TGTGCCTTTACCCGGGACAACAATAATTCACCCCTCCACTTT
>TRBD1|-|TRBJ1-4|14|TRBV5-1
CASSQGANNEKLFF
TGCGCCAGCAGCCAGGGGGCGAATAATGAAAAACTGTTTTTT
>TRBD1|-|TRBJ2-5|15|TRBV15
CATSTPGTVRETQYF
TGTGCCACCAGCACACCCGGGACAGTTAGGGAGACCCAGTACTTC
>-|-|TRBJ2-7|13|TRBV7-2
CASSLHSYYEQYF
TGTGCCAGCAGCTTACACAGTTACTACGAGCAGTACTTC
>TRBD1|-|TRBJ2-7|15|TRBV18
CASSPLLTGVYEQYF
TGTGCCAGCTCACCACTGCTGACAGGGGTCTACGAGCAGTACTTC
>-|-|TRBJ2-5|15|TRBV6-5
CASSTFAGSQETQYF
TGTGCCAGCAGTACGTTTGCAGGGTCCCAAGAGACCCAGTACTTC
>TRBD2|-|TRBJ2-3|14|TRBV10-1
CASSGTSFGDTQYF
TGCGCCAGCAGTGGGACTAGCTTTGGAGATACGCAGTATTTT
>TRBD2|-|TRBJ2-5|15|TRBV27
CASSLSGLGEETQYF
TGTGCCAGCAGTTTATCGGGACTAGGTGAGGAGACCCAGTACTTC
>-|-|TRBJ2-7|12|TRBV5-1
CASSLAVNEQYF
TGCGCCAGCAGCTTGGCCGTAAACGAGCAGTACTTC
>TRBD2|once|TRBJ2-3|15|TRBV6-4
CASRGGKTSTDTQYF
TGTGCCAGCCGGGGGGGGAAGACTAGCACAGATACGCAGTATTTT
>-|-|TRBJ2-7|14|TRBV7-6
CASSLARTAYEQYF
TGTGCCAGCAGCTTAGCGCGGACAGCCTACGAGCAGTACTTC
>-|-|TRBJ2-1|14|TRBV7-2
CASSWANSYNEQFF
TGTGCCAGCAGCTGGGCCAACTCCTACAATGAGCAGTTCTTC
>-|few|TRBJ1-1|13|TRBV18
CASSPGRDTEAFF
TGTGCCAGCTCACCAGGGAGGGACACTGAAGCTTTCTTT
>-|-|TRBJ2-5|12|TRBV2
CASSQNVETQYF
TGTGCCAGCAGTCAGAATGTAGAGACCCAGTACTTC
>TRBD1|-|TRBJ2-5|15|TRBV5-1
CASSTPQGAGETQYF
TGCGCCAGCAGTACTCCTCAGGGGGCCGGGGAGACCCAGTACTTC
>-|-|TRBJ2-7|14|TRBV19
CASSGGQRPYEQYF
TGTGCCAGTAGTGGGGGACAAAGACCTTACGAGCAGTACTTC
>-|-|TRBJ2-5|13|TRBV6-1
CASRGQPGETQYF
TGTGCCAGCAGAGGACAGCCCGGAGAGACCCAGTACTTC
>TRBD2|-|TRBJ2-3|15|TRBV30
CAWSESGGLTDTQYF
TGTGCCTGGAGTGAAAGCGGGGGACTCACAGATACGCAGTATTTT
>TRBD1|-|TRBJ2-7|13|TRBV2
CASSGQGISEQYF
TGTGCCAGCAGTGGACAGGGAATAAGCGAGCAGTACTTC
>-|few|TRBJ1-6|14|TRBV30
CAWSRGGIDSPLHF
TGTGCCTGGAGTAGGGGGGGCATTGATTCACCCCTCCACTTT
>TRBD1|few|TRBJ1-5|16|TRBV4-1
CASSQDRTGFNQPQHF
TGCGCCAGCAGCCAAGATCGGACAGGCTTCAATCAGCCCCAGCATTTT
>TRBD2|-|TRBJ2-3|17|TRBV11-2
CASSPTSGGEIGDTQYF
TGTGCCAGCAGCCCGACTAGCGGGGGCGAGATTGGCGATACGCAGTATTTT
>-|-|TRBJ2-7|11|TRBV7-2
CASSLLYEQYF
TGTGCCAGCAGCTTACTCTACGAGCAGTACTTC
>-|medium-sized|TRBJ1-2|14|TRBV7-8
CASSLERGVVSYTF
TGTGCCAGCAGCTTAGAGCGGGGCGTCGTTAGCTACACCTTC
>TRBD2|-|TRBJ2-5|16|TRBV4-3
CASSPGVAGTQETQYF
TGCGCCAGCAGCCCCGGGGTAGCGGGAACCCAAGAGACCCAGTACTTC
>-|-|TRBJ2-1|16|TRBV7-3
CASSEPGSGSYNEQFF
TGTGCCAGCAGCGAGCCGGGTAGCGGCTCCTACAATGAGCAGTTCTTC
>TRBD1|-|TRBJ2-5|15|TRBV7-3
CASSLMGQGRETQYF
TGTGCCAGCAGCTTAATGGGACAGGGGCGAGAGACCCAGTACTTC
>-|-|TRBJ2-2|17|TRBV19
CASSIIPGRGDTGELFF
TGTGCCAGTAGTATTATCCCGGGCAGGGGCGACACCGGGGAGCTGTTTTTT
>-|few|TRBJ1-1|14|TRBV27
CASSLGEGSTEAFF
TGTGCCAGCAGTTTGGGAGAGGGTAGCACTGAAGCTTTCTTT
>TRBD2|-|TRBJ2-3|16|TRBV19
CASRGGTSGGADTQYF
TGTGCCAGTCGGGGGGGGACTAGCGGGGGTGCAGATACGCAGTATTTT
>TRBD1|-|TRBJ1-1|18|TRBV11-1
CASSLSGQGAIGDTEAFF
TGTGCCAGCAGCCTCAGTGGCCAGGGGGCAATAGGCGACACTGAAGCTTTCTTT
>-|-|TRBJ2-3|12|TRBV28
CASRAGGDTQYF
TGTGCCAGCAGAGCTGGCGGAGATACGCAGTATTTT